These 22 T cell receptor beta chains were sequenced from one sample in a study of blood T cell repertoires in COVID-19. TCRdb's copy holds only in-frame clones and misses some; the assay was immunoSEQ multiplex PCR. The table records roughly 100,000 clones, about 75% of them present only once. The sequenced sample consisted of peripheral blood. The receptors come from a woman between 65 and 79 years old with acute or convalescent COVID-19.

J is TRBJ1-5 and V is TRBV6-2 or TRBV6-3, with D perhaps TRBD1 (5 bases). The germline V gene has CDR1 MNHEY and CDR2 SVGEGT. This CDR3 has 13 residues. V was pared by 2 bases and J by 4 bases, with 6 bases between. The CDR3 nucleotides are TGTGCCAGCAGTTACGGGGGGAATCAGCCCCAGCATTTT. Encoded protein: CASSYGGNQPQHF.

This clone occurred a few times. Distinct nucleotide sequences in the sample also encode this CDR3. The rearrangement joins TRBV29-1 to TRBJ2-2, with D tentatively TRBD1 (5 bases). CDR3 length equals 13 residues. Trimming pared 4 bases from V and 2 bases from J, leaving 8 bases between. Germline CDR1 reads SQVTM; CDR2 reads ANQGSEA. CDR3 loop: CSVVRGNTGELFF. DNA of the CDR3: TGCAGCGTTGTTAGGGGAAACACCGGGGAGCTGTTTTTT.

This clone was picked up one time. This chain uses TRBV28 with TRBJ2-5; TRBD1 agrees at 12 bases. From germline, CDR1 is MDHEN and CDR2 SYDVKM. Trimming cost V 5 bases and J 4 bases; bases outside gene matches: 8. CDR3 length equals 16 residues. CDR3 in amino acids: CASSKGQGAGGETQYF. The CDR3 region has the DNA TGTGCCAGCAGTAAGGGACAGGGGGCAGGAGGAGAGACCCAGTACTTC. Full variable domain (missing parts from reference TRBV28 and TRBJ2-5): DVKVTQSSRYLVKRTGEKVFLECVQDMDHENMFWYRQDPGLGLRLIYFSYDVKMKEKGDIPEGYSVSREKKERFSLILESASTNQTSMYLCASSKGQGAGGETQYFGPGTRLLVL.

The V and J genes are TRBV7-9 and TRBJ1-2, with TRBD1 as a possible D gene (5 bases). V was trimmed by 3 bases and J by 7 bases, leaving 18 bases between them. In germline, CDR1 is SEHNR, CDR2 FQNEAQ (reference sequence). The CDR3 contains 15 residues. In DNA form, the CDR3 reads TGTGCCAGCAGCTTTGGGGACGGGGGTCTCTCTGGCTACACCTTC. It codes for CASSFGDGGLSGYTF. The full variable domain, its missing parts supplied by reference TRBV7-9 and TRBJ1-2, is DTGVSQNPRHKITKRGQNVTFRCDPISEHNRLYWYRQTLGQGPEFLTYFQNEAQLEKSRLLSDRFSAERPKGSFSTLEIQRTEQGDSAMYLCASSFGDGGLSGYTFGSGTRLTVV.

V is TRBV2 and J is TRBJ1-1; TRBD1 agrees at 7 bases. Germline V CDR1 and CDR2: SNHLY, FYNNEI. The CDR3 extends over 15 amino acids. Unmatched junction bases numbered 14, after V lost 4 bases and J lost 9 bases. The CDR3 DNA reads TGTGCCAGCAGTGGGGGGCGGACAGGAGGAATCCAAGCTTTCTTT. It encodes CASSGGRTGGIQAFF.

The chain has TRBV6-2 or TRBV6-3 and TRBJ2-5; D is unclear. Per germline, CDR1 MNHEY and CDR2 SVGEGT. The CDR3 is 15 residues long. Trimming took off 0 bases at V and 1 base at J, with 9 bases between the two ends. The CDR3 region is CASSYSTWSQETQYF. The CDR3, as DNA: TGTGCCAGCAGTTACTCGACCTGGAGCCAAGAGACCCAGTACTTC.

The gene calls are TRBV25-1 and TRBJ1-4, with no clear D. The V gene's germline CDR1 is MGHDK and CDR2 SYGVNS. The germline V and J ends were trimmed by 3 bases and 2 bases, with 10 bases remaining between them. The CDR3 is 15 residues long. CDR3 sequence: CASSESQLTNEKLFF. CDR3 coding DNA: TGTGCCAGCAGTGAGTCCCAACTGACTAATGAAAAACTGTTTTTT.

The count of this clone is one. The rearrangement links TRBV9 to TRBJ1-6; D is ambiguous. The V gene's germline CDR1 is SGDLS and CDR2 YYNGEE. V shed 3 bases and J shed 4 bases, with 8 bases lying between them. The CDR3 sequence is 14 residues long. CDR3 DNA sequence: TGTGCCAGCAGCGCCACAGCTTATAATTCACCCCTCCACTTT. Its protein is CASSATAYNSPLHF.

This clone was found once. The chain links TRBV12-3 or TRBV12-4 to TRBJ1-1; the match to TRBD1 covers 7 bases. This CDR3 comprises 13 residues. With V trimmed by 3 bases and J by 4 bases, 2 bases remained unmatched. CDR3 bases: TGTGCCAGCAGTTTGGACAGGAGCACTGAAGCTTTCTTT. Its translation is CASSLDRSTEAFF.

The chain joins TRBV5-1 to TRBJ1-5; D remains unclear. The CDR3 has 13 residues. Germline loops: CDR1 SGHRS, CDR2 YFSETQ. The V end lost 4 bases, the J end lost 4 bases, and 9 bases lay between the germline ends. The CDR3 sequence is CASSPDWNQPQHF. In DNA, the CDR3 is TGCGCCAGCAGCCCGGACTGGAATCAGCCCCAGCATTTT.

The chain uses TRBV5-1 and TRBJ2-7, with D perhaps TRBD2 (6 bases). In germline, CDR1 is SGHRS, CDR2 YFSETQ. This CDR3 has 16 residues. V was cut by 10 bases and J by 7 bases, with 30 bases left in between. The CDR3 loop reads CACLSVWVGRGWEQYF. The CDR3 DNA reads TGCGCCTGTTTGAGCGTTTGGGTGGGCCGGGGGTGGGAGCAGTACTTC.

The CDR3, as DNA: TGTGCCAGCAGTCCCCGAGACAGGGCGAACTATGGCTACACCTTC. Translation: CASSPRDRANYGYTF. The J gene is TRBJ1-2, the V gene TRBV28, with TRBD1 matching over 7 bases. Losses at the gene ends were 5 bases for V and 2 bases for J; bases not matched to a gene: 8. CDR3 length: 15 amino acids. The germline V gene has CDR1 MDHEN and CDR2 SYDVKM.

The chain combines TRBV3-1 (or the pseudogene TRBV3-2) with TRBJ1-4; the match to TRBD1 covers 10 bases. Germline V gene data show CDR1 as LGHDT and CDR2 as YNNKEL (reference sequence). The length of the CDR3 is 17 residues. After removal of 6 bases from V and 0 bases from J, the junction contained 7 bases not matched to a gene. The DNA of the CDR3 is TGTGCCAGCAGTCCCGGGACAGGGGTAACAACTAATGAAAAACTGTTTTTT. Translation gives CASSPGTGVTTNEKLFF.

Comments on this clone: Other DNA sequences in the same sample also yield this CDR3. V and J are TRBV7-2 and TRBJ2-7, with a tentative D call TRBD1 (5 bases). V lost 5 bases and J lost 3, with 8 bases in between. The germline V gene encodes CDR1 SGHTA and CDR2 FQGNSA. The CDR3 spans 12 residues. The CDR3 nucleotides read TGTGCCAGCAGCCCAACAGGCTACGAGCAGTACTTC. It yields the protein CASSPTGYEQYF.

The chain has TRBV5-8 and TRBJ2-5, with D perhaps matching TRBD1 (5 bases). Germline loops: CDR1 SGHTS, CDR2 YDEGEE. CDR3 length equals 14 residues. V lost 1 base, J lost 3 bases, and 10 bases lay in between. The CDR3, as DNA: TGTGCCAGCAGCTTGTGGAAACAGGAAGAGACCCAGTACTTC. Translation gives CASSLWKQEETQYF.

The J gene is TRBJ2-3, the V gene TRBV5-1; TRBD2 matches 13 bases. V gave up 3 bases and J gave up 4 bases; unmatched junction bases: 5. The CDR3 loop spans 16 amino acids. Germline CDR1 and CDR2: SGHRS and YFSETQ. In DNA form, the CDR3 reads TGCGCCAGCAGCTCAACTAGCGGGGGGGCTTCAGATACGCAGTATTTT. Its translation is CASSSTSGGASDTQYF.

This chain connects TRBV6-6 to TRBJ1-3; 9 nucleotides align to TRBD1. V shed 4 bases and J 3 bases; nucleotides not matched to a gene: 4. The germline CDR1 and CDR2 sequences are MNHNY and SVGAGI (reference sequence). This CDR3 region has 15 residues. CDR3 protein: CASSLGQGNGNTIYF. Here the CDR3 DNA reads TGTGCCAGCAGTTTAGGACAGGGGAATGGAAACACCATATATTTT.

V is TRBV25-1 and J is TRBJ2-1; D perhaps matches TRBD2 (5 bases). V was pared by 6 bases and J by 3 bases, with 15 bases between. Per the germline V gene, CDR1 is MGHDK and CDR2 is SYGVNS. CDR3 length: 15 amino acids. CDR3 DNA: TGTGCCAGCAGCCCCCCTAGGACTTTCTACAATGAGCAGTTCTTC. It yields the protein CASSPPRTFYNEQFF.

The chain recombines TRBV5-1 with TRBJ1-1; 7 bases are shared with TRBD1. Trimming at V came to 3 bases and at J to 5 bases, leaving 10 bases not matched to a gene. This CDR3 has 15 amino acids. Germline values: CDR1 SGHRS, CDR2 YFSETQ. CDR3 sequence reads: CASSSDGQAGTEAFF. The CDR3 nucleotides are TGCGCCAGCAGCTCCGATGGACAGGCGGGTACTGAAGCTTTCTTT.

This clone was seen a single time. The chain joins TRBV4-2 to TRBJ2-7, with 14 bases fitting TRBD2. The germline CDR1 and CDR2 sequences are LGHNA and YNFKEQ. V dropped 4 bases and J dropped 1; count of bases not matched to a gene: 9. The CDR3 extends over 18 amino acids. CDR3 nucleotides: TGTGCCAGCAGCCTCCGGACTAGCGGGGGGATCGTTTCCTACGAGCAGTACTTC. Encoded protein: CASSLRTSGGIVSYEQYF.

V is TRBV19 and J is TRBJ2-6; 8 nucleotides match TRBD1. CDR3 size: 15 residues. Germline CDR1 reads LNHDA; CDR2 reads SQIVND (reference sequence). After removal of 8 bases from V and 0 bases from J, the junction contained 3 bases not matched to a gene. CDR3 in DNA: TGTGCCAGTTCGGACAGGGACTCTGGGGCCAACGTCCTGACTTTC. Its translation: CASSDRDSGANVLTF.

The chain carries TRBV3-1 (or the pseudogene TRBV3-2) and TRBJ1-5; 8 bases are shared with TRBD1. CDR3 length: 15 residues. Per germline, CDR1 LGHDT and CDR2 YNNKEL (reference sequence). J was trimmed by 4 bases and V by 4 bases; bases with no gene match: 6. CDR3 DNA sequence: TGTGCCAGCAGCCCCGGACAGGGCCTTAATCAGCCCCAGCATTTT. Its protein is CASSPGQGLNQPQHF.